One sample yielded the 10 T cell receptor beta chains listed below, sequenced in a study of human T cells and chemical hapten exposure (dated by TCRdb to 2020 to 2022). The intended sense of this specimen's time point label: patch test 1, 2 weeks after DPC sensitization. This specimen's treatment or condition label, interpreted: therapeutic diphenylcyclopropenone sensitization with weekly scalp DPC. The library was made by RACE. The reads were generated on a NextSeq 500. TCRdb reanalyzed the raw reads on its own, using fastp at Q25 for trimming and MiXCR for clone calling, and kept in-frame beta chains. Each CDR3 protein gets just one entry, which takes the most common genes and DNA from the rows behind it. This sample comprises about 120,000 distinct CDR3 sequences, roughly an eighth of them detected only once. The ten largest clones take up 0.8% to 1% of the sample. The sequencing used whole blood, collected in connection with sensitization to the hapten diphenylcyclopropenone (DPC). The receptors come from a man between 18 and 29 years old with alopecia areata. Some clones in this sample may be carry-over from other donors' samples.

The V and J genes are TRBV11-2 and TRBJ2-7, with a weak D call TRBD1 (6 bases). V lost 5 bases to trimming and J lost 5 bases, with 10 bases between them. In germline, CDR1 is SGHAT, CDR2 FQNNGV. The CDR3 runs 12 residues. The CDR3 nucleotides are TGTGCCAGCAGCCCCGGGACACACGAGCAGTACTTC. Amino acids: CASSPGTHEQYF. The complete variable domain, with remaining parts taken from reference TRBV11-2 and TRBJ2-7, reads EAGVAQSPRYKIIEKRQSVAFWCNPISGHATLYWYQQILGQGPKLLIQFQNNGVVDDSQLPKDRFSAERLKGVDSTLKIQPAKLEDSAVYLCASSPGTHEQYFGPGTRLTVT.

This clonotype has more than one count but fewer than ten. This chain links TRBV2 with TRBJ1-5, with a possible D match to TRBD1 (6 bases). The CDR3 runs to 13 residues. Germline assignment: CDR1 SNHLY and CDR2 FYNNEI. The germline V and J ends were trimmed by 4 bases and 3 bases, with 7 bases remaining between them. The DNA for the CDR3 is TGTGCCAGCAGTGGGGACAACAATCAGCCCCAGCATTTT. Its translation: CASSGDNNQPQHF. Combining the CDR3 with reference TRBV2 and TRBJ1-5 gives the whole variable domain EPEVTQTPSHQVTQMGQEVILRCVPISNHLYFYWYRQILGQKVEFLVSFYNNEISEKSEIFDDQFSVERPDGSNFTLKIRSTKLEDSAMYFCASSGDNNQPQHFGDGTRLSIL.

There are many counts of this clonotype. V usage is TRBV21-1 and J usage is TRBJ1-1; the table's D call TRBD1 went unverified against the DNA. TRBV21-1 is marked as a pseudogene. The CDR3 is 16 amino acids. The CDR3 region has the DNA TGTGCCAGCAGCAACTTAGACAGGGTGCGGTACACTGAAGCTTTCTTT. Amino acid sequence: CASSNLDRVRYTEAFF.

The gene calls are TRBV5-1 and TRBJ2-3; D is unclear. V dropped 0 bases and J dropped 2 bases, with 10 bases sitting between them. Looked up from germline, CDR1 is SGHRS and CDR2 is YFSETQ. CDR3 length: 15 residues. CDR3 sequence reads: CASSLESLITDTQYF. CDR3 sequence (DNA): TGCGCCAGCAGCTTGGAAAGCCTGATCACAGATACGCAGTATTTT.

This clonotype was detected ten times or more. The rearrangement uses TRBV7-6 and TRBJ2-7; TRBD2 agrees at 7 bases. The length of the CDR3 is 11 residues. Looked up from germline, CDR1 is SGHVS and CDR2 is FNYEAQ. V was clipped by 5 bases and J by 7 bases; unmatched bases: 2. This CDR3 reads CASSPGGEQYF. The CDR3 bases are TGTGCCAGCAGCCCCGGGGGGGAGCAGTACTTC.

V and J are TRBV6-5 and TRBJ2-7, with 9 positions matching TRBD1. Per germline, CDR1 MNHEY and CDR2 SVGAGI. The CDR3 covers 14 residues. Losses at the gene ends were 4 bases for V and 2 bases for J; bases not matched to a gene: 3. CDR3 DNA sequence: TGTGCCAGCAGTTCCGGGACAGGGACCTACGAGCAGTACGTC. This gives the protein CASSSGTGTYEQYV.

J is TRBJ1-2 and V is TRBV12-3 or TRBV12-4; a possible D gene is TRBD1 (5 bases). The V end lost 5 bases, the J end lost 8 bases, and 12 bases lay between the germline ends. The CDR3 is made up of 12 amino acids. The CDR3 spells CASSPDNRGYTF. In nucleotides, the CDR3 is TGTGCCAGCAGTCCGGACAACAGGGGCTACACCTTC.

The V and J genes are TRBV7-6 and TRBJ2-4, with TRBD1 identical over 9 bases. The germline CDR1 and CDR2 sequences are SGHVS and FNYEAQ. J gave up 2 bases and V 2 bases, and 4 bases lay outside the gene matches. This CDR3 is 16 amino acids long. For the CDR3, the DNA is TGTGCCAGCAGCTTAAGACAGGGGGATACCAAAAACATTCAGTACTTC. It codes for CASSLRQGDTKNIQYF. Full variable domain (remainder filled in from reference TRBV7-6 and TRBJ2-4): GAGVSQSPRYKVTKRGQDVALRCDPISGHVSLYWYRQALGQGPEFLTYFNYEAQQDKSGLPNDRFSAERPEGSISTLTIQRTEQRDSAMYRCASSLRQGDTKNIQYFGAGTRLSVL.

The chain couples TRBV12-3 or TRBV12-4 to TRBJ2-5; D uncertain. The CDR3 consists of 14 residues. V was clipped by 2 bases and J by 1 base, with 8 bases between them. Here the CDR3 reads CASSLRLSQETQYF. As DNA, the CDR3 is TGTGCCAGCAGTTTAAGGCTGAGCCAAGAGACCCAGTACTTC.

In its sample, this clonotype was seen many times. The chain employs TRBV6-6 and TRBJ1-6; unclear D gene. CDR1 MNHNY and CDR2 SVGAGI come from the germline V gene (reference sequence). This CDR3 comprises 18 residues. V was shortened by 5 bases and J by 9 bases, with 26 bases between the two germline ends. The CDR3 here is CASSPGSVRRIPGSPLHF. DNA of the CDR3: TGTGCCAGCAGTCCCGGGTCTGTCCGGCGGATCCCAGGTTCACCCCTCCACTTT.